This paragraph reports one T cell receptor beta chain. Its antigen is still unknown. In TCRdb, the 5' RACE reads were re-called with MiXCR into one record per CDR3 protein. The table shows approximately 570,000 distinct CDR3 sequences, with more than 15% occurring only once. This specimen belongs to a study of T-cell memory formation after mild COVID-19. Study summary: TCR clusters were mostly confined to one donor each.

General study findings and limits: Contracting clones, day 15 to 85, had balanced CD4/CD8, and later expanders favored CD4+. The finding that pre-infection memory included some responding clones suggested that cross-reactive memory joined. Contracting clones localized mainly to CM and EM when CD4+ and mainly to EMRA when CD8+.

V lost 3 bases and J lost 0; bases outside the gene matches: 13. Per the germline V gene, CDR1 is SGDLS and CDR2 is YYNGEE. The CDR3 loop spans 18 amino acids. The receptor was derived from an adult woman who had mild COVID-19 (a few samples of this study predate the infection). Cell type and time point are not known. The chain combines TRBV9 with TRBJ2-3; 7 bases align to TRBD2. What was sequenced was PBMCs or a T cell subset sorted from them (not recorded which). CDR3 sequence reads: CASSENLGLLASTDTQYF. CDR3 DNA sequence: TGTGCCAGCAGCGAAAACTTGGGACTACTCGCTAGCACAGATACGCAGTATTTT.